Following are 21 T cell receptor beta chains from one sample sequenced in a study of early T cells in non-severe SARS-CoV-2 infection. TCRdb re-called the 5' RACE reads with MiXCR, one entry per CDR3 protein. The sample carries 45,000 to 50,000 distinct CDR3 sequences, 6% to 8% recorded once. The sample here was whole blood, taken at baseline. Receptors originate from an adult who was a healthcare worker with PCR-confirmed SARS-CoV-2 infection or an uninfected control (not recorded which).

The sample holds many counts of this clonotype. The chain is built from TRBV29-1 and TRBJ2-3; D is possibly TRBD2 (5 bases). CDR1 and CDR2 (germline): SQVTM, ANQGSEA. Between the trimmed V and J ends, which lost 4 bases and 0 bases, there was a span of 8 bases. The CDR3 runs 13 residues. CDR3: CSVGTGSTDTQYF. As DNA, the CDR3 is TGCAGCGTTGGGACTGGGAGCACAGATACGCAGTATTTT.

This clonotype came up many times. Here the CDR3 reads CASSPEGEGYTF. CDR3 nucleotide sequence: TGTGCCAGCAGCCCTGAAGGGGAAGGCTACACCTTC. V gene TRBV3-1 combines with J gene TRBJ1-2; TRBD1 might be the D (5 bases). The CDR3 is made up of 12 amino acids. The germline V and J ends were trimmed by 4 bases and 8 bases, with 11 bases remaining between them. Germline V gene lookup returns CDR1 LGHDT and CDR2 YNNKEL (reference sequence).

The J gene is TRBJ2-1, the V gene TRBV5-1, with TRBD2 matching 14 bases. The V and J ends lost 3 bases and 5 bases, in that order; junction bases with no gene match: 1. Per the germline V gene, CDR1 is SGHRS and CDR2 is YFSETQ. This CDR3 comprises 15 residues. The CDR3 protein is CASSSGLAGDNEQFF. DNA of the CDR3: TGCGCCAGCAGCTCGGGACTAGCGGGGGACAATGAGCAGTTCTTC.

This clonotype was counted only a few times. The chain is built from TRBV20-1 and TRBJ1-2; D gene ambiguous. The CDR3 spans 12 residues. Germline values: CDR1 DFQATT, CDR2 SNEGSKA (reference sequence). The ends were cut back, 0 bases at V and 4 bases at J, with 6 bases in the middle. The CDR3 sequence: CSARDISYGYTF. The CDR3 DNA reads as TGCAGTGCTAGAGATATTTCCTATGGCTACACCTTC.

This chain connects TRBV7-3 to TRBJ1-2, with 12 bases fitting TRBD1. CDR3 length: 15 residues. CDR1 SGHTA and CDR2 FQGTGA come from the germline V gene. V lost 5 bases, J lost 7 bases, and 8 bases stayed unmatched. CDR3 nucleotide sequence: TGTGCCAGCAGCCTCCCGGGACAGGGGGCTGGTGGCTACACCTTC. Protein: CASSLPGQGAGGYTF.

In its sample, this clonotype was seen many times. J is TRBJ1-5 and V is TRBV29-1; the match to TRBD1 covers 7 bases. Trimming cost V 6 bases and J 4 bases; bases outside gene matches: 15. The CDR3 covers 16 residues. The V gene's germline CDR1 is SQVTM and CDR2 ANQGSEA. CDR3 DNA: TGCAGCGTCCGACTGACAGGGAATTTTGGAAATCAGCCCCAGCATTTT. This codes for CSVRLTGNFGNQPQHF. The full variable domain, its missing parts supplied by reference TRBV29-1 and TRBJ1-5, is SAVISQKPSRDICQRGTSLTIQCQVDSQVTMMFWYRQQPGQSLTLIATANQGSEATYESGFVIDKFPISRPNLTFSTLTVSNMSPEDSSIYLCSVRLTGNFGNQPQHFGDGTRLSIL.

This clonotype was counted ten times or more. Here the CDR3 DNA reads TGTGCCAGCAGCCAAGTGGGGACTAGCGGCACAGATACGCAGTATTTT. It yields the protein CASSQVGTSGTDTQYF. This chain connects TRBV4-2 to TRBJ2-3; 10 bases are a match to TRBD2. Germline V gene data show CDR1 as LGHNA and CDR2 as YNFKEQ. The CDR3 has 16 amino acids. Trimming cost V 1 base and J 1 base; bases outside gene matches: 2.

This clonotype appeared many times. The chain carries TRBV6-1 and TRBJ1-2; 7 bases are shared with TRBD1. Losses at the gene ends were 6 bases for V and 5 bases for J; bases not matched to a gene: 12. This CDR3 is 15 amino acids long. Germline V lookup: CDR1 MNHNS, CDR2 SASEGT. CDR3 amino acids: CASRGADRSGYGYTF. DNA of the CDR3: TGTGCCAGCAGAGGGGCGGACAGGTCGGGGTATGGCTACACCTTC.

This clonotype was seen ten or more times. The V call is TRBV28, the J call TRBJ2-1; 10 bases map to TRBD1. V was clipped by 5 bases and J by 3 bases; unmatched bases: 7. This CDR3 comprises 16 residues. Germline lookup yields CDR1 MDHEN and CDR2 SYDVKM. Here the CDR3 DNA reads TGTGCCAGCAGTCCAACGGGACAGGGGTACTACAATGAGCAGTTCTTC. This encodes CASSPTGQGYYNEQFF.

Only a few counts were recorded for this clonotype. The gene calls are TRBV25-1 and TRBJ1-2, with D uncertain. The germline gives CDR1 MGHDK, CDR2 SYGVNS. The CDR3 length is 14 residues. Trimming stripped 3 bases from V and 2 bases from J, with 10 bases between. For the CDR3, the DNA is TGTGCCAGCAGTGACCCAGGAAGGAACTATGGCTACACCTTC. This gives the protein CASSDPGRNYGYTF.

The V call is TRBV6-6, the J call TRBJ2-3; D is undetermined. Trimming took off 4 bases at V and 0 bases at J, with 8 bases between the two ends. The CDR3 contains 14 residues. Germline V gene data show CDR1 as MNHNY and CDR2 as SVGAGI (reference sequence). The CDR3 loop reads CASSFKTSTDTQYF. For the CDR3, the DNA is TGTGCCAGCAGTTTCAAGACTAGCACAGATACGCAGTATTTT.

Many counts were recorded for this clonotype. The chain links TRBV7-9 to TRBJ1-2, with D unclear. The CDR3 runs to 13 residues. V was cut by 1 base and J by 4 bases, with 7 bases left in between. The germline gives CDR1 SEHNR, CDR2 FQNEAQ (reference sequence). The CDR3 DNA reads as TGTGCCAGCAGCTTAGTGGCAAGCTATGGCTACACCTTC. Its translation: CASSLVASYGYTF.

This clonotype has a count of ten or more. The chain joins TRBV7-3 to TRBJ2-1; TRBD2 agrees at 11 bases. The J segment lost 9 bases and the V segment lost 4 bases, leaving 5 bases of the junction unmatched. The V gene's germline CDR1 is SGHTA and CDR2 FQGTGA. The CDR3 covers 14 residues. CDR3: CASSSTSGTIEQFF. CDR3 nucleotides: TGTGCCAGCAGCTCGACTAGCGGGACAATTGAGCAGTTCTTC.

This clonotype was observed many times. The gene calls are TRBV29-1 and TRBJ1-6, with D possibly matching TRBD1 (6 bases). CDR3 size: 13 residues. Per germline, CDR1 SQVTM and CDR2 ANQGSEA. Trimming took 7 bases from V and 5 from J, leaving 12 bases between them. The CDR3 reads CSARTADNSPLHF. The CDR3 DNA follows: TGCAGCGCTAGGACAGCAGATAATTCACCCCTCCACTTT.

Of note for this clonotype: A much bigger clone sits one base away, suggesting this may be a read error. The chain uses TRBV4-3 and TRBJ1-2; D might be TRBD1 (6 bases). Germline CDR1 LGHNA, CDR2 YSLEER. CDR3 length: 15 amino acids. CDR3: CASTQERGALWGYTF. The DNA of the CDR3 is TGCGCCAGCACCCAAGAGCGGGGGGCCCTTTGGGGCTACACCTTC.

This clonotype was observed a few times. This chain connects TRBV27 to TRBJ1-5; D is ambiguous. The ends were cut back, 5 bases at V and 4 bases at J, with 21 bases in the middle. Germline V gene data show CDR1 as MNHEY and CDR2 as SMNVEV (reference sequence). The length of the CDR3 is 17 residues. The CDR3: CASSILRTPLGNQPQHF. The CDR3 DNA sequence: TGTGCCAGCAGTATTCTACGGACCCCTTTAGGAAATCAGCCCCAGCATTTT.

This clonotype was counted at least ten times. This CDR3 is CASSQRGGEQYF. The CDR3 DNA sequence: TGTGCCAGCAGCCAAAGGGGTGGCGAGCAGTACTTC. The chain has TRBV3-1 and TRBJ2-7; a weak D match, TRBD1 (5 bases). The CDR3 is 12 residues long. Germline V gives CDR1 LGHDT, CDR2 YNNKEL (reference sequence). Between the trimmed V and J ends, which lost 2 bases and 6 bases, there was a span of 8 bases.

This clonotype was picked up many times. The chain carries TRBV5-1 and TRBJ1-1; TRBD1 aligns across 7 bases. The CDR3 has 16 amino acids. CDR1 SGHRS and CDR2 YFSETQ come from the germline V gene. Losses at the gene ends were 4 bases for V and 1 base for J; bases not matched to a gene: 10. The CDR3 coding sequence is TGCGCCAGCAGCCCCTATCGACAGGGCCGGAACACTGAAGCTTTCTTT. Translation gives CASSPYRQGRNTEAFF. Together with reference TRBV5-1 and TRBJ1-1, the CDR3 gives the full variable domain: KAGVTQTPRYLIKTRGQQVTLSCSPISGHRSVSWYQQTPGQGLQFLFEYFSETQRNKGNFPGRFSGRQFSNSRSEMNVSTLELGDSALYLCASSPYRQGRNTEAFFGQGTRLTVV.

This clonotype was seen repeatedly, ten times or more. This chain connects TRBV14 to TRBJ2-7; 10 nucleotides line up with TRBD1. CDR1 and CDR2 (germline): SGHDN, FVKESK. The CDR3 is made up of 15 amino acids. V was clipped by 2 bases and J by 5 bases; unmatched bases: 6. The CDR3 is CASSQRTGGVDEQYF. CDR3 bases: TGTGCCAGCAGCCAAAGGACAGGGGGGGTCGACGAGCAGTACTTC.

This chain uses TRBV30 with TRBJ2-2; D unclear. V shed 5 bases and J shed 3 bases, with 4 bases lying between them. The CDR3 sequence is 11 residues long. CDR1 and CDR2 from the germline V gene are GTSNPN and SVGIG (reference sequence). The CDR3 DNA is TGTGCCTGGTCGGACACCGGGGAGCTGTTTTTT. The encoded protein is CAWSDTGELFF. Looking up the rest from reference TRBV30 and TRBJ2-2 gives the full variable domain: SQTIHQWPATLVQPVGSPLSLECTVEGTSNPNLYWYRQAAGRGLQLLFYSVGIGQISSEVPQNLSASRPQDRQFILSSKKLLLSDSGFYLCAWSDTGELFFGEGSRLTVL.

This clonotype came up many times. V and J are TRBV6-6 and TRBJ1-5; no reliable D call. This CDR3 spans 12 amino acids. V lost 6 bases and J 7 bases, leaving 10 bases between the germline ends. Germline CDR1 is MNHNY and CDR2 is SVGAGI (reference sequence). The CDR3 DNA sequence: TGTGCCAGCAGCCCGCCCCAGCAGCCCCAGCATTTT. This encodes CASSPPQQPQHF.